The rows below give T cell receptor beta chains drawn from one sample of a study of blood T cells in healthy people across ages. TCRdb ran MiXCR on the 5' RACE reads and lists one entry per CDR3 protein. Among 600,000 to 1,000,000 distinct CDR3 sequences listed, roughly 64% were seen once. The sample was blood. Receptor source: a man aged 25 to 40 in good health. Both conserved end residues are part of each CDR3. A D gene is named only where the DNA matches it firmly. Size values are once, few and many counts, or a class for expanded clones, and some rows have none.

>TRBV29-1|TRBD1|NA|TRBJ1-1
TGCAGCGTGCACCGGGACAGGGGATATCAAGCTTTCTTT
CSVHRDRGYQAFF
>TRBV9|TRBD1|NA|TRBJ2-7
TGTGTCAGCAGCGTATCAGAGGGGGCGTACTACGAGCAGTACTTC
CVSSVSEGAYYEQYF
>TRBV24-1|TRBD1|NA|TRBJ2-1
TGTGCCACCAGTGATCCGAAACGGACAGGGGCCTACAATGAGCAGTTCTTC
CATSDPKRTGAYNEQFF
>TRBV20-1|NA|few|TRBJ2-1
TGCAGTGCTGATGCCCGGGACATTAGATACAATGAGCAGTTCTTC
CSADARDIRYNEQFF
>TRBV20-1|TRBD2|NA|TRBJ2-1
TGCAGTGCTAGTTATAGCGGGGTTCCGCCTGAGCAGTTCTTC
CSASYSGVPPEQFF
>TRBV12-3/TRBV12-4|NA|NA|TRBJ1-4
TGTGCCAGCAGCTATCTCCGGGAGGCTAATGAAAAACTGTTTTTT
CASSYLREANEKLFF
>TRBV5-1|NA|NA|TRBJ1-1
TGCGCCAGCAGCCCTGGATCCTACCGCACTGAAGCTTTCTTT
CASSPGSYRTEAFF
>TRBV6-2/TRBV6-3|NA|few|TRBJ2-7
TGTGCCAGCAGTTACGTGGGGGCCTACGAGCAGTACTTC
CASSYVGAYEQYF
>TRBV5-6|NA|NA|TRBJ2-7
TGTGCCAGCAGCTTGGGGCCCCCGGCACCATACTACGAGCAGTACTTC
CASSLGPPAPYYEQYF
>TRBV12-3/TRBV12-4|NA|NA|TRBJ2-1
TGTGCCAGCACCTCCGGGGCCCTAAATGAGCAGTTCTTC
CASTSGALNEQFF
>TRBV20-1|NA|NA|TRBJ2-7
TGCAGTGTTAGCGTCCGGGACGGGGGTCCTGACTACGAGCAGTACTTC
CSVSVRDGGPDYEQYF
>TRBV7-2|TRBD2|NA|TRBJ2-5
TGTGCCAGCAGCCTCGGACTAGCTAGGTCCCGTGAGACCCAGTACTTC
CASSLGLARSRETQYF
>TRBV15|NA|NA|TRBJ2-5
TGTGCCACCAGCAGGAGACCCAGGGGAAGTGTCCAAGAGACCCAGTACTTC
CATSRRPRGSVQETQYF
>TRBV20-1|TRBD2|NA|TRBJ2-3
TGCAGTGCTATACTCGGGACTATTGGAGATACGCAGTATTTT
CSAILGTIGDTQYF
>TRBV7-2|TRBD2|NA|TRBJ2-1
TGTGCCAGCAGCTTCCGACTAGCGGGGACCACCAATGAGCAGTTCTTC
CASSFRLAGTTNEQFF
>TRBV2|TRBD1|NA|TRBJ2-6
TGTGCCAACAACCAATGGGACAGCGGACAATCTGGGGCCAACGTCCTGACTTTC
CANNQWDSGQSGANVLTF
>TRBV7-2|TRBD2|NA|TRBJ2-7
TGTGCCAGCAGCTTAGATATGGCTAGCGGGACTTGGCCCTCCTACGAGCAGTACTTC
CASSLDMASGTWPSYEQYF
>TRBV7-2|NA|NA|TRBJ2-1
TGTGCCAGCAGCCCCGCCCCGGGGGCCTACAATGAGCAGTTCTTC
CASSPAPGAYNEQFF
>TRBV6-1|NA|NA|TRBJ2-1
TGTGCCAGCAACTCTCTCGAGCAAGAGACCCAGTTCTTC
CASNSLEQETQFF
>TRBV20-1|TRBD1|NA|TRBJ2-7
TGCAGTGCTACCGGACAGGGTATCTCCTACGAGCAGTACTTC
CSATGQGISYEQYF
>TRBV5-1|NA|NA|TRBJ2-7
TGCGCCAGCAGCCCGGGGTCAGCTTACGAGCAGTACTTC
CASSPGSAYEQYF
>TRBV5-1|NA|NA|TRBJ1-1
TGCGCCAGCAGCAATCAAGTGGACCTGAACACTGAAGCTTTCTTT
CASSNQVDLNTEAFF
>TRBV10-3|NA|few|TRBJ2-7
TGTGCCATCAGTGACGTTGGCAGTAACTACGAGCAGTACTTC
CAISDVGSNYEQYF
>TRBV4-2|TRBD2|few|TRBJ2-5
TGTGCCAGCAGCTATGCGGGGGGGCAGGGGGAGACCCAGTACTTC
CASSYAGGQGETQYF
>TRBV7-9|NA|NA|TRBJ2-3
TGTGCCAGCAGCCCCGGACCATCACTCACAGATACGCAGTATTTT
CASSPGPSLTDTQYF
>TRBV29-1|TRBD1|many|TRBJ2-5
TGCAGCGCAACCGGGACAGAAGAGACCCAGTACTTC
CSATGTEETQYF
>TRBV27|TRBD1|NA|TRBJ1-1
TGTGCCAGCAGTTCTCAATGGGCCGGGACAGGGATTTACACTGAAGCTTTCTTT
CASSSQWAGTGIYTEAFF
>TRBV7-2|NA|NA|TRBJ1-1
TGTGCCAGCAGCTCAAAAACCTGGCTTACTGAAGCTTTCTTT
CASSSKTWLTEAFF
>TRBV9|TRBD1|NA|TRBJ1-5
TGTGCCAGCAGCGTAGGACCCGGGGGACAGGGGGAGAATCAGCCCCAGCATTTT
CASSVGPGGQGENQPQHF
>TRBV3-1|NA|many|TRBJ2-5
TGTGCCAGCAGCCGGGGGGACCAAGAGACCCAGTACTTC
CASSRGDQETQYF
>TRBV29-1|NA|many|TRBJ2-5
TGCAGCGTTTGTACAGTTTACCAAGAGACCCAGTACTTC
CSVCTVYQETQYF
>TRBV7-3|NA|NA|TRBJ2-1
TGTGCCAGCAGTGAAACAGGGAGCTCCTACAATGAGCAGTTCTTC
CASSETGSSYNEQFF
>TRBV7-8|TRBD2|NA|TRBJ2-2
TGTGCCAGCAGCCCGGGACTAGCGGGGGGCGCATACACCGGGGAGCTGTTTTTT
CASSPGLAGGAYTGELFF
>TRBV30|NA|NA|TRBJ1-2
TGTGCCTGGAGTGTAACAGGGAACTATGGCTACACCTTC
CAWSVTGNYGYTF
>TRBV20-1|NA|NA|TRBJ2-7
TGCAGTGCTAGCCCAGCAGACGCCTACGAGCAGTACTTC
CSASPADAYEQYF
>TRBV20-1|TRBD1|few|TRBJ1-2
TGCAGTGTTCCAGGGGGCATTGAGGACTACACCTTC
CSVPGGIEDYTF
>TRBV30|NA|NA|TRBJ1-2
TGTGCCTGGAGCCTACAGGGTTTTTATGGCTACACCTTC
CAWSLQGFYGYTF
>TRBV5-4|TRBD2|NA|TRBJ2-3
TGTGCCAGCAGCGGAGCGGGAGGGCCGTTAGATACGCAGTATTTT
CASSGAGGPLDTQYF
>TRBV6-2/TRBV6-3|NA|NA|TRBJ2-7
TGTGCCAGCAGTCCTCCTGACGGTACCTACGAGCAGTACTTC
CASSPPDGTYEQYF
>TRBV12-3/TRBV12-4|NA|few|TRBJ1-6
TGTGCCAGCAGTTTCAGGGTTAATTCACCCCTCCACTTT
CASSFRVNSPLHF
>TRBV27|NA|NA|TRBJ2-3
TGTGCCAGCCGCCCTATTGGCGGCACAGATACGCAGTATTTT
CASRPIGGTDTQYF
>TRBV24-1|TRBD1|NA|TRBJ2-3
TGTGCCACCAGTGATTTGCAGGGGGCGAAAAATACGCAGTATTTT
CATSDLQGAKNTQYF
>TRBV2|NA|few|TRBJ2-7
TGTGCCACCGGGCGGGGACGGTTGAGCTCCTACGAGCAGTACTTC
CATGRGRLSSYEQYF
>TRBV28|TRBD1|NA|TRBJ1-2
TGTGCCAGCATTTCCGACAGGGGAAGAGGCTACACCTTC
CASISDRGRGYTF
>TRBV20-1|NA|NA|TRBJ2-1
TGCAGTGCTTCCCGACGAGGACAGTTCTTC
CSASRRGQFF
>TRBV18|NA|NA|TRBJ1-1
TGTGCCAGCTCACCGGGGGCCAAGGAGTCAGCTTTCTTT
CASSPGAKESAFF
>TRBV10-3|NA|once|TRBJ2-4
TGTGCCATCAGTGAGGACGGGGACATTCAGTACTTC
CAISEDGDIQYF
>TRBV28|NA|NA|TRBJ2-3
TGTGCCAGCAGTTCTAGTTCGGATACGCAGTATTTT
CASSSSSDTQYF
>TRBV4-1|NA|NA|TRBJ2-3
TGCGCCAGCAGCCAAGTTGCTTCGGGGATCACAGATACGCAGTATTTT
CASSQVASGITDTQYF
>TRBV5-1|TRBD2|NA|TRBJ2-4
TGCGCCAGCGGGACTAGCGGGAGATTCCGGCAGTACTTC
CASGTSGRFRQYF
>TRBV20-1|TRBD1|few|TRBJ2-1
TGCAGTGCTACCCGGGACAGGGCTTTCAGGGTGGATGAGCAGTTCTTC
CSATRDRAFRVDEQFF
>TRBV20-1|TRBD1|NA|TRBJ2-5
TGCAGTGCTGGATCGACAGGGAGAGAGACCCAGTACTTC
CSAGSTGRETQYF
>TRBV13|NA|NA|TRBJ2-1
TGTGCCAGCAGCTTGGGGGCGGGAGTGTACAATGAGCAGTTCTTC
CASSLGAGVYNEQFF
>TRBV7-2|NA|NA|TRBJ2-3
TGTGCCAGCAGCGAGCTATTGGCAGATACGCAGTATTTT
CASSELLADTQYF
>TRBV28|TRBD2|NA|TRBJ2-1
TGTGCCAGCAGTTTGCCTAGCGGGACTTACAATGAGCAGTTCTTC
CASSLPSGTYNEQFF